The clone carrying this TCR beta chain showed up just once. Its antigen is undetermined. The data were obtained in a study of CD8 T cells in Susac syndrome. Whole-study findings and limits: As acknowledged by the study, its TCR sequencing and HLA analysis included a relatively small number of individuals.

The CDR3 has 13 amino acids. CDR1 is ENHRY and CDR2 is SYGVKD in the germline V gene. Trimming took off 4 bases at V and 3 bases at J, with 9 bases between the two ends. Sequencing targeted TCR beta in T cells from blood (CD8+ and CD4+). Included as multiple sclerosis controls were treatment-naive patients who had stable or active relapsing-remitting disease. A quantity of roughly 0.5 to 1 ug RNA underwent reverse transcription using random hexamers. A multiplex approach, immunoSEQ multiplex PCR, amplified TCR beta CDR3 across 54 Vbeta and 13 Jbeta. TCRdb analysed the immunoSEQ multiplex PCR reads with MiXCR anew, one entry per CDR3 protein. The sample includes roughly 150,000 distinct CDR3 sequences, approximately 93% seen only once; the top ten take about 0.1%.

The V and J genes are TRBV10-3 and TRBJ2-5; D ambiguous. The receptor was isolated from a human donor with multiple sclerosis. The material sequenced was CD4+ T cells from PBMCs. CDR3 DNA: TGTGCCATCAGTGTTCAAGGTGAAGAGACCCAGTACTTC. This encodes CAISVQGEETQYF.